This is a list of T cell receptor beta chains from one sample in a study of blood T cell repertoires in COVID-19. The data were produced by immunoSEQ multiplex PCR, yet TCRdb's version contains in-frame clones alone and is incomplete. The repertoire consists of a few hundred thousand clones, with 70% to 80% occurring once and the leading ten covering more than 2.5%. Specimen: peripheral blood. The receptors derive from a woman over 75 with acute or convalescent COVID-19. Both conserved end residues are part of each CDR3. A D gene is named only where the DNA matches it firmly. For some rows the clone size is stated as once, few or many, or as a class when expanded; others skip it.

CDR3nt	CDR3aa	abundance	v_gene	j_gene	d_gene
TGTGCCAGAAGCGGGGACGCAGGGGGGAGCAATCAGCCCCAGCATTTT	CARSGDAGGSNQPQHF	once	TRBV5-3	TRBJ1-5	TRBD1
TGTGCCACTATACCACAGGGACAGGAGACCCACGAAGATACGCAGTATTTT	CATIPQGQETHEDTQYF	-	TRBV24-1	TRBJ2-3	TRBD1
TGCAGTGCTAGTCGGCGGGAGAGGTATGGCTACACCTTC	CSASRRERYGYTF	few	TRBV20-1	TRBJ1-2	-
TGCAGCGTTAAACAGGGGGGCGGCCAGCCCCAGCATTTT	CSVKQGGGQPQHF	-	TRBV29-1	TRBJ1-5	TRBD1
TGTGCCAGCAGCTTCACTTCGGGAGCGGGTCTTTCCTACGAGCAGTACTTC	CASSFTSGAGLSYEQYF	-	TRBV11-2	TRBJ2-7	-
TGTGCCAGCAGCCATCGGACACCGGGCGCTTATGGCTACACCTTC	CASSHRTPGAYGYTF	-	TRBV3-1/TRBV3-2	TRBJ1-2	-
TGTGCCAGCAGCCTGGGACTACCCTACGAGCAGTACTTC	CASSLGLPYEQYF	once	TRBV5-4	TRBJ2-7	TRBD2
TGTGCCAGCAGCCAAGAACAGGGGGGGGAGACCCAGTACTTC	CASSQEQGGETQYF	-	TRBV3-1/TRBV3-2	TRBJ2-5	-
TGTGCCAGCAGCTTATCTTATGGACTAGGTGGCAATGAGCAGTTCTTC	CASSLSYGLGGNEQFF	-	TRBV7-2	TRBJ2-1	TRBD2
TGTGCTAGTGAGGGACAGGGGCTGGGGAACACTGAAGCTTTCTTT	CASEGQGLGNTEAFF	once	TRBV12-5	TRBJ1-1	TRBD1
TGTGCCAGCTCACCACAGGGACAGGCCCGGTCTACTGGAGCTTTCTTT	CASSPQGQARSTGAFF	-	TRBV18	TRBJ1-1	TRBD1
TGTGCCAGCAGTTCGGCGGGAGCTACCGGGGAGCTGTTTTTT	CASSSAGATGELFF	-	TRBV2	TRBJ2-2	TRBD2
TGCGCCAGCACGCGGGCCGGGACAACGAATGAGCAGTTCTTC	CASTRAGTTNEQFF	-	TRBV5-1	TRBJ2-1	-
TGCGCCAGCAGCCCGGGACAGGTTAACACTGAAGCTTTCTTT	CASSPGQVNTEAFF	-	TRBV5-1	TRBJ1-1	TRBD1